Included here is one T cell receptor beta chain sequence, with context. These data belong to a study of T cells after posttransplantation cyclophosphamide. CDR1 and CDR2 from the germline V gene are MNHEY and SMNVEV (reference sequence). This CDR3 contains 17 residues. V was pared by 2 bases and J by 0 bases, with 9 bases of the junction left unmatched. The method was immunoSEQ multiplex PCR; TCRdb's version includes in-frame clones alone and lacks a portion of them. The table includes approximately 2,000 clones, approximately 94% detected once. The naive gate required viable CD3+CD4+ or CD3+CD8+ cells with CCR7+CD45RA+CD45RO-CD95-CD27+CD28+ phenotype.

Source material: naive CD8+ T cells sorted from PBMCs. The chain joins TRBV27 to TRBJ2-7, with 8 bases that match TRBD2. The TCR sequence derives from a woman aged 55-75 years in good health, CMV-negative, and a related stem cell transplant donor. The CDR3 sequence is CASSLSQAGVYSYEQYF. CDR3 DNA: TGTGCCAGCAGTTTAAGCCAAGCGGGGGTCTACTCCTACGAGCAGTACTTC.